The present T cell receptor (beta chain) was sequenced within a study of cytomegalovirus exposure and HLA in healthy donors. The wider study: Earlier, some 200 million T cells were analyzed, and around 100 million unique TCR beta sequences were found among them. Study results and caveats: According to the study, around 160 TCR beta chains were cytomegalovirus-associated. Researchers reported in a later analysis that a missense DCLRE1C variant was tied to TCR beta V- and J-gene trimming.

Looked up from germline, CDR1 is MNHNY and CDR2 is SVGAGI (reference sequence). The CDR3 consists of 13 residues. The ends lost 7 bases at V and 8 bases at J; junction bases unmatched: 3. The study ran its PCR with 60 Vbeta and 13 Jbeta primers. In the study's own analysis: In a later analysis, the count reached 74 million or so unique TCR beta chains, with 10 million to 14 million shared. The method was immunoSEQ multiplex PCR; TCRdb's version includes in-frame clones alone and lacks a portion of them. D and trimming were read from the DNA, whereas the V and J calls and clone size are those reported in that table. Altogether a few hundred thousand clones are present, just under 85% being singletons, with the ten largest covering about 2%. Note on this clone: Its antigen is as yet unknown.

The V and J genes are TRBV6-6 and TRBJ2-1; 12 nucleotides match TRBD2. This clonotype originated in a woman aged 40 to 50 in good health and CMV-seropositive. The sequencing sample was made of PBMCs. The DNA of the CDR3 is TGTGCCAGCAACCTAGCGGGAGGGCATGAGCAGTTCTTC. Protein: CASNLAGGHEQFF.